These 32 T cell receptor beta chains came from one sample sequenced in a study of identical twins. Each CDR3 protein is one row after TCRdb ran MiXCR on the 5' RACE reads. Of some 1,600,000 distinct CDR3 sequences in the sample, under 35% were seen once. Sequencing was done on a sample of cord blood. These receptors were collected from a newborn girl in good health.

This clonotype was picked up a small number of times. The rearrangement joins TRBV27 to TRBJ1-2; 7 nucleotides align to TRBD1. The CDR3 is 18 amino acids. Per the germline V gene, CDR1 is MNHEY and CDR2 is SMNVEV (reference sequence). The V and J ends lost 3 bases and 5 bases, in that order; junction bases with no gene match: 18. The CDR3 sequence: CASSFVVEGTALRYGYTF. The CDR3 coding sequence is TGTGCCAGCAGTTTTGTCGTGGAGGGGACAGCGCTTAGATATGGCTACACCTTC.

This clonotype was observed a few times. The genes are TRBV4-2 and TRBJ2-1, with TRBD2 identical over 8 bases. Losses at the gene ends were 1 base for V and 10 bases for J; bases not matched to a gene: 6. The CDR3 runs to 14 residues. Germline V gene sequence: CDR1 LGHNA, CDR2 YNFKEQ. Here the CDR3 DNA reads TGTGCCAGCAGCCAAGTCGGTAGCGGGAACGAGCAGTTCTTC. Protein: CASSQVGSGNEQFF.

The rearrangement joins TRBV27 to TRBJ1-6; the match to TRBD1 covers 7 bases. Germline V gene data show CDR1 as MNHEY and CDR2 as SMNVEV (reference sequence). V shed 2 bases, J shed 14 bases, and the junction held 12 bases outside the gene matches. This CDR3 has 15 residues. Here the CDR3 reads CASSLLGTEKFTLHF. DNA of the CDR3: TGTGCCAGCAGTTTACTAGGGACAGAGAAATTCACCCTCCACTTT.

Concerning this clonotype itself: Its ends do not fully match the called genes, so a read error is possible. This chain connects TRBV6-5 to TRBJ2-4; D may be TRBD1 or TRBD2 (5 bases each). Germline-derived CDR1 and CDR2 are MNHEY and SVGAGI. CDR3 size: 14 residues. CDR3 DNA sequence: TGTGCCAGCAGTCCTACGGGACGCAAAGACATTCAGTACTTC. Translating gives CASSPTGRKDIQYF.

This clonotype was detected only a few times. The chain is built from TRBV7-7 and TRBJ2-3, with a possible D match to TRBD2 (5 bases). The length of the CDR3 is 15 residues. Per germline, CDR1 SSHAT and CDR2 FNYEAQ (reference sequence). The V end was cut by 3 bases, the J end by 3 bases, with 13 bases between. For the CDR3, the DNA is TGTGCCAGCAGCTTCTCAGCGGCAGAGACAGATACGCAGTATTTT. This translates into CASSFSAAETDTQYF.

The V gene is TRBV18, the J gene TRBJ1-5; D not certain. Between the trimmed V and J ends, which lost 1 base and 2 bases, there was a span of 12 bases. Germline V gives CDR1 KGHSH, CDR2 LQKENI. This CDR3 contains 16 residues. CDR3 sequence (DNA): TGTGCCAGCTCACCACTCGCTGTACGGGGCAATCAGCCCCAGCATTTT. Amino acid sequence: CASSPLAVRGNQPQHF. Full variable domain (outside the CDR3, taken from reference TRBV18 and TRBJ1-5): NAGVMQNPRHLVRRRGQEARLRCSPMKGHSHVYWYRQLPEEGLKFMVYLQKENIIDESGMPKERFSAEFPKEGPSILRIQQVVRGDSAAYFCASSPLAVRGNQPQHFGDGTRLSIL.

This clonotype was counted only a few times. This chain joins TRBV7-8 and TRBJ2-7; D gene uncertain. The length of the CDR3 is 15 residues. V lost 1 base to trimming and J lost 2 bases, with 12 bases between them. In germline, CDR1 is SGHVS, CDR2 FQNEAQ. This CDR3 is CASSLVVRSAYEQYF. The CDR3 coding sequence is TGTGCCAGCAGCTTAGTGGTCAGATCAGCCTACGAGCAGTACTTC.

This clonotype appeared a few times. The J gene is TRBJ1-2, the V gene TRBV20-1; D might be TRBD1 (5 bases). The CDR3 is 14 amino acids. CDR1 and CDR2 (germline): DFQATT, SNEGSKA (reference sequence). The CDR3 nucleotides read TGCAGGGCAATTACTCCGACAGACCTTTGGGGCTACACCTTC. It yields the protein CRAITPTDLWGYTF.

The CDR3 reads CASSRPGQATALYNEQFF. The CDR3 region has the DNA TGCGCCAGCAGTCGCCCGGGACAAGCAACGGCCCTTTACAATGAGCAGTTCTTC. J is TRBJ2-1 and V is TRBV23-1, with D possibly being TRBD1 (6 bases). TRBV23-1 is recorded as an ORF, its role being uncertain. V dropped 4 bases and J dropped 4 bases, with 23 bases sitting between them. The CDR3 consists of 18 residues.

This clonotype was seen more than once but under ten times. This sequence joins TRBV3-1 and TRBJ2-1, with TRBD2 matching over 10 bases. CDR1 LGHDT and CDR2 YNNKEL come from the germline V gene (reference sequence). CDR3 size: 19 residues. V trimming: 2 bases; J trimming: 1 base; junction bases outside the gene matches: 11. The CDR3 nucleotides read TGTGCCAGCAGCCAATTTGGGCTAGCGGGAGTTTTGTCCTACAATGAGCAGTTCTTC. It is translated as CASSQFGLAGVLSYNEQFF.

This chain links TRBV2 with TRBJ1-4; the D is unclear. The V end lost 3 bases, the J end lost 3 bases, and 8 bases lay between the germline ends. The germline CDR1 and CDR2 sequences are SNHLY and FYNNEI. The CDR3 runs 14 residues. CDR3 region: CASSEDGANEKLFF. CDR3 bases: TGTGCCAGCAGTGAGGATGGGGCTAATGAAAAACTGTTTTTT.

The chain combines TRBV5-1 with TRBJ2-2, with D unclear. Germline loops: CDR1 SGHRS, CDR2 YFSETQ. The CDR3 spans 16 residues. V lost 10 bases and J 2 bases, leaving 21 bases between the germline ends. The CDR3 loop reads CAGKIGSLANTGELFF. Here the CDR3 DNA reads TGCGCCGGCAAAATCGGGTCCCTCGCCAACACCGGGGAGCTGTTTTTT.

The V call is TRBV10-3, the J call TRBJ2-7; no clear D. CDR3 length: 13 amino acids. Trimming took 0 bases from V and 5 from J, leaving 8 bases between them. Germline V lookup: CDR1 ENHRY, CDR2 SYGVKD. This CDR3 reads CAISESVQNEQYF. The CDR3 DNA is TGTGCCATCAGTGAGTCTGTGCAGAACGAGCAGTACTTC.

This clonotype occurred a few times. CDR3 nucleotide sequence: TGCAGTGCCGAGAAGGGCAGGGGGGATGGCTACACCTTC. This gives the protein CSAEKGRGDGYTF. The chain joins TRBV20-1 to TRBJ1-2, with 7 bases fitting TRBD1. The length of the CDR3 is 13 residues. CDR1 is DFQATT, CDR2 SNEGSKA, per germline (reference sequence). V was clipped by 6 bases and J by 6 bases; unmatched bases: 10.

This clonotype was observed a few times. CDR3 bases: TGTGCCAGCAGCTTAGTAGCGGGCTCAGCTTTCTTT. Translating it yields CASSLVAGSAFF. The chain is built from TRBV7-2 and TRBJ1-1; D remains unclear. V dropped 1 base and J dropped 10 bases, with 10 bases sitting between them. Germline V gene lookup returns CDR1 SGHTA and CDR2 FQGNSA. This CDR3 is 12 amino acids long.

The chain links TRBV24-1 to TRBJ1-2; perhaps TRBD1 as D (5 bases). The V end lost 6 bases, the J end lost 11 bases, and 15 bases lay between the germline ends. CDR1 is KGHDR, CDR2 SFDVKD, per germline. The CDR3 has 12 residues. Here the CDR3 reads CATSWDGLAYTF. DNA of the CDR3: TGTGCCACCAGTTGGGACGGACTCGCGTACACCTTC.

This chain links TRBV20-1 with TRBJ2-3, with D uncertain. The CDR3 extends over 13 amino acids. V was clipped by 0 bases and J by 6 bases, with 10 bases between them. Germline assignment: CDR1 DFQATT and CDR2 SNEGSKA (reference sequence). CDR3 protein: CSARDGPEDTQYF. The CDR3 nucleotides read TGCAGTGCTAGAGATGGTCCGGAGGATACGCAGTATTTT.

This clonotype was picked up a small number of times. The chain combines TRBV12-3 or TRBV12-4 with TRBJ2-3, with TRBD1 as a possible D gene (6 bases). The V and J ends lost 3 bases and 4 bases respectively, with 29 bases between them. The CDR3 is made up of 20 amino acids. The CDR3 loop is CASSFRTRLSGARGPDTQYF. CDR3 coding DNA: TGTGCCAGCAGTTTCAGGACCCGTTTGTCTGGGGCCAGGGGACCAGATACGCAGTATTTT.

The V call is TRBV20-1, the J call TRBJ2-1; 11 nucleotides match TRBD2. Per the germline V gene, CDR1 is DFQATT and CDR2 is SNEGSKA (reference sequence). This CDR3 has 15 residues. Losses at the gene ends were 7 bases for V and 5 bases for J; bases not matched to a gene: 10. The CDR3 sequence: CSVQSLAGGDNEQFF. The CDR3 DNA reads TGCAGTGTCCAGAGTCTAGCGGGGGGAGACAATGAGCAGTTCTTC.

Here the CDR3 reads CASSLASGEVIEQFF. For the CDR3, the DNA is TGTGCCAGCAGCTTGGCTAGCGGGGAGGTGATTGAGCAGTTCTTC. The rearrangement uses TRBV5-4 and TRBJ2-1, with 9 positions matching TRBD2. Germline V gives CDR1 SGHNT, CDR2 YYREEE (reference sequence). V lost 0 bases, J lost 9 bases, and 7 bases stayed unmatched. This CDR3 has 15 amino acids.

The chain is built from TRBV20-1 and TRBJ2-7; possibly TRBD1 for D (6 bases). The V gene's germline CDR1 is DFQATT and CDR2 SNEGSKA (reference sequence). The CDR3 covers 15 residues. V dropped 3 bases and J dropped 6 bases, with 21 bases sitting between them. CDR3 protein: CSARVSFQGRGEQYF. The CDR3 coding sequence is TGCAGTGCTAGGGTTTCGTTCCAGGGGCGTGGCGAGCAGTACTTC.

CDR3 residues: CASSRPLGEGEQFF. The DNA of the CDR3 is TGTGCCAGCAGCCGCCCACTGGGCGAAGGTGAGCAGTTCTTC. The rearrangement joins TRBV3-1 to TRBJ2-1; no reliable D call. Between the trimmed V and J ends, which lost 4 bases and 9 bases, there was a span of 16 bases. The CDR3 runs 14 residues. Per germline, CDR1 LGHDT and CDR2 YNNKEL (reference sequence).

This clonotype came up many times. This chain uses TRBV10-3 with TRBJ2-5; a weak D match, TRBD1 (5 bases). The CDR3 is 15 residues long. Germline V gives CDR1 ENHRY, CDR2 SYGVKD. Trimming cost V 2 bases and J 1 base, with 11 bases left between them. For the CDR3, the DNA is TGTGCCATCAGTGAGGGGTACAGGTTCCAAGAGACCCAGTACTTC. It translates to CAISEGYRFQETQYF.

This chain links TRBV4-1 with TRBJ2-1; 9 positions match TRBD2. The CDR3 is made up of 18 amino acids. The germline V gene has CDR1 MGHRA and CDR2 YSYEKL. J lost 0 bases, V lost 2 bases, and 8 bases had no gene match. As DNA, the CDR3 is TGCGCCAGCAGCCAAAGCCCTAGCGGGGATACCTCCTACAATGAGCAGTTCTTC. This codes for CASSQSPSGDTSYNEQFF.

This clonotype has a handful of counts. This chain uses TRBV4-2 with TRBJ2-1; unclear D gene. The CDR3 consists of 14 residues. Germline-derived CDR1 and CDR2 are LGHNA and YNFKEQ. V was cut by 1 base and J by 8 bases, with 12 bases left in between. CDR3 sequence: CASSQGASPDEQFF. CDR3 DNA sequence: TGTGCCAGCAGCCAAGGGGCCAGCCCGGATGAGCAGTTCTTC.

V usage is TRBV20-1 and J usage is TRBJ2-1; 12 bases are shared with TRBD2. The assigned J gene may be wrong: the sequence end matches TRBJ2-7 better. This CDR3 comprises 16 residues. From germline, CDR1 is DFQATT and CDR2 SNEGSKA (reference sequence). The CDR3 coding sequence is TGCAGTGCTAGAGATCTCGGACTAGCGGGATTCGATGAGCAGTACTTC. Amino acids: CSARDLGLAGFDEQYF.

This clonotype was found a few times. This sequence joins TRBV20-1 and TRBJ2-1, with 12 bases that match TRBD2. CDR1 DFQATT and CDR2 SNEGSKA come from the germline V gene (reference sequence). The CDR3 totals 19 residues. Trimming cost V 0 bases and J 5 bases; bases outside gene matches: 14. As DNA, the CDR3 is TGCAGTGCTAGAGATCCTAGCGGGGGGGGACAAAATCCAAACAATGAGCAGTTCTTC. It encodes CSARDPSGGGQNPNNEQFF.

The CDR3 region has the DNA TGCAGTGCTCCCCCCGGGACTAGCGGGACCTACGAGCAGTACTTC. Its translation is CSAPPGTSGTYEQYF. This sequence joins TRBV20-1 and TRBJ2-7; 13 bases map to TRBD2. The V gene end was trimmed by 5 bases and the J gene end by 2 bases; junction bases not matched to a gene: 6. Germline CDR1 reads DFQATT; CDR2 reads SNEGSKA (reference sequence). This CDR3 contains 15 residues.

In this sample, this clonotype turned up a few times. This chain links TRBV3-1 with TRBJ1-5; D gene uncertain. The germline V gene encodes CDR1 LGHDT and CDR2 YNNKEL (reference sequence). Trimming took off 0 bases at V and 7 bases at J, with 10 bases between the two ends. The CDR3 is 14 amino acids. The CDR3 region has the DNA TGTGCCAGCAGCCAAGAAGGTCACTTCCAGCCCCAGCATTTT. Its protein is CASSQEGHFQPQHF.

This clonotype was observed a handful of times. This rearrangement joins TRBV29-1 to TRBJ1-5; 9 bases are shared with TRBD1. The germline V gene has CDR1 SQVTM and CDR2 ANQGSEA. V lost 6 bases to trimming and J lost 1 base; unmatched junction nucleotides: 7. This CDR3 comprises 15 residues. This CDR3 is CSVAAGTGSNQPQHF. CDR3 sequence (DNA): TGCAGCGTCGCAGCCGGGACAGGGAGCAATCAGCCCCAGCATTTT.

The chain employs TRBV10-3 and TRBJ2-7, with TRBD2 matching 8 bases. The CDR3 sequence is 15 residues long. V lost 2 bases, J lost 0 bases, and 3 bases stayed unmatched. Germline CDR1 reads ENHRY; CDR2 reads SYGVKD. CDR3 sequence reads: CAISETSGASYEQYF. DNA for the CDR3: TGTGCCATCAGTGAGACTAGCGGAGCCTCCTACGAGCAGTACTTC.

The table lists this clonotype with a few counts. Written as DNA, the CDR3 is TGTGCCAGCAGTTTAGAGGGCTGGGACTATGGCTACACCTTC. Its protein product is CASSLEGWDYGYTF. The V gene is TRBV12-3 or TRBV12-4, the J gene TRBJ1-2, with unresolved D. The CDR3 consists of 14 residues. V shed 1 base and J shed 3 bases, with 9 bases lying between them.